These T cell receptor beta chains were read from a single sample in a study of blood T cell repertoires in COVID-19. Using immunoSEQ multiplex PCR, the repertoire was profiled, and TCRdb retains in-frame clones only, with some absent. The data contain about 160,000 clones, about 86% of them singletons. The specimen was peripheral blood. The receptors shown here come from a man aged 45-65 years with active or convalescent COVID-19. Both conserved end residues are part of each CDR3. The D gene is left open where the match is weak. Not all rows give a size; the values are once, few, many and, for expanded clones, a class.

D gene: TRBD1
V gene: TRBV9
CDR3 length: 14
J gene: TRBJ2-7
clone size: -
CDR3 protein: CASSFEGQAYEQYF
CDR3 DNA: TGTGCCAGCAGCTTCGAGGGACAGGCTTACGAGCAGTACTTC

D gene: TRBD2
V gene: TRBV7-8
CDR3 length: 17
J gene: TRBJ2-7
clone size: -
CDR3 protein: CASSQISRTSGRAEQYF
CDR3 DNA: TGTGCCAGCAGCCAGATCTCTAGGACTAGCGGGAGGGCCGAGCAGTACTTC

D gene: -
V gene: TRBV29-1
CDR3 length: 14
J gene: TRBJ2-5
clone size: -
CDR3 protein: CSVLPSSGQETQYF
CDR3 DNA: TGCAGCGTTCTACCTTCGTCGGGTCAAGAGACCCAGTACTTC

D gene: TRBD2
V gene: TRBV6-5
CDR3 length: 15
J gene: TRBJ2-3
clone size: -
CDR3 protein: CASSRLAGVTDTQYF
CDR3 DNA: TGTGCCAGCAGCCGACTAGCGGGAGTCACAGATACGCAGTATTTT

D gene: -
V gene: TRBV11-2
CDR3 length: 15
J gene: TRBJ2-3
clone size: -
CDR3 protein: CASSSWDWSTDTQYF
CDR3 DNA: TGTGCCAGCAGCTCTTGGGACTGGAGCACAGATACGCAGTATTTT

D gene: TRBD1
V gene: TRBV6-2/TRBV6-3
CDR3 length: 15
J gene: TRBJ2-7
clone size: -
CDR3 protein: CASSYAGTGGLEQYF
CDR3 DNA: TGTGCCAGCAGTTACGCCGGGACAGGGGGCCTCGAGCAGTACTTC

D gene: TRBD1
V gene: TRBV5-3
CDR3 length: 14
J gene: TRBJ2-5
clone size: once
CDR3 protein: CARRPGQVGETQYF
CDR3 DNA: TGTGCCAGAAGACCCGGACAGGTGGGCGAGACCCAGTACTTC

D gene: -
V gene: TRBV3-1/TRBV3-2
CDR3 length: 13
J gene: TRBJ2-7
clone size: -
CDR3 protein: CASSHRGRDEQYF
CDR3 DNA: TGTGCCAGCAGCCACAGGGGTAGGGACGAGCAGTACTTC

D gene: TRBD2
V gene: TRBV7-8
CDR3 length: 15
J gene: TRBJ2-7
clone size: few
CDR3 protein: CASSLASGRAYEQYF
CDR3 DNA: TGTGCCAGCAGCTTAGCTAGCGGGAGGGCGTACGAGCAGTACTTC

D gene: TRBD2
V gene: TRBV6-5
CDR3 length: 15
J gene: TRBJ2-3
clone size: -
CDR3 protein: CASIESGMGTDTQYF
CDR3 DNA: TGTGCCAGCATCGAAAGCGGGATGGGCACAGATACGCAGTATTTT

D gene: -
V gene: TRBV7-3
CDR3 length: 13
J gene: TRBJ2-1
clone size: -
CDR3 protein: CASSGRMGQEQFF
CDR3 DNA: TGTGCCAGCAGCGGACGGATGGGGCAGGAGCAGTTCTTC

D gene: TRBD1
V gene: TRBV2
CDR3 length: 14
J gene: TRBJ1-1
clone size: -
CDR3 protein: CASSERTGNTEAFF
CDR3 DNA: TGTGCCAGCAGTGAGAGGACAGGGAACACTGAAGCTTTCTTT

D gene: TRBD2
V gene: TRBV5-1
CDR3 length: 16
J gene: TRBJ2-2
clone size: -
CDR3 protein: CASSSGLAEPTGELFF
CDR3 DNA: TGCGCCAGCAGCTCGGGACTAGCGGAGCCCACCGGGGAGCTGTTTTTT

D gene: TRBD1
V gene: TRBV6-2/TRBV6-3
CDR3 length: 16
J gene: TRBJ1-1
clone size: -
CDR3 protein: CASSYSKGAVDTEAFF
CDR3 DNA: TGTGCCAGCAGTTACAGTAAGGGGGCTGTGGACACTGAAGCTTTCTTT

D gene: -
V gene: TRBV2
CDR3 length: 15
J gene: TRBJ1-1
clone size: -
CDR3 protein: CASNPYGVWNTEAFF
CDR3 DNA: TGTGCCAGCAATCCTTACGGGGTGTGGAACACTGAAGCTTTCTTT

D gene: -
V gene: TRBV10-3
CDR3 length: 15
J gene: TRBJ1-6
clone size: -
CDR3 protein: CAISRLGDSNSPLHF
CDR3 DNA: TGTGCCATCAGCCGCCTAGGGGATTCTAATTCACCCCTCCACTTT

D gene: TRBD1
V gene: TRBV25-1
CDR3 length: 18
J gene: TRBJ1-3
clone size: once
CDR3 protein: CASSPMQGASFSGNTIYF
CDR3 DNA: TGTGCCAGCAGCCCTATGCAGGGGGCCTCTTTCTCTGGAAACACCATATATTTT

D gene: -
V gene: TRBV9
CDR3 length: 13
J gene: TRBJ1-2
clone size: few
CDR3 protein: CASSPGRRYGYTF
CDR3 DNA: TGTGCCAGCAGCCCGGGTCGGCGCTATGGCTACACCTTC

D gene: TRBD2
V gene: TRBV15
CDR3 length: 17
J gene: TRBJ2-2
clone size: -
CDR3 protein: CATSRDGTSGITGELFF
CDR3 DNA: TGTGCCACCAGCAGAGACGGGACTAGCGGGATTACCGGGGAGCTGTTTTTT

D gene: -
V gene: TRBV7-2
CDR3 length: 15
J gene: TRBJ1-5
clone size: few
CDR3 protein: CASSLHRDSNQPQHF
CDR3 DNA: TGTGCCAGCAGCTTGCACAGGGATAGCAATCAGCCCCAGCATTTT

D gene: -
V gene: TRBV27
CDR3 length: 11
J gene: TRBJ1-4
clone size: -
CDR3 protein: CASRGSEKLFF
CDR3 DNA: TGTGCCAGCCGGGGGAGCGAAAAACTGTTTTTT

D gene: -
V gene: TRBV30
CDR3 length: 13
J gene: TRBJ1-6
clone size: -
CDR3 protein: CAWSAQGYSPLHF
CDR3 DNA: TGTGCCTGGAGTGCCCAGGGGTACTCACCCCTCCACTTT

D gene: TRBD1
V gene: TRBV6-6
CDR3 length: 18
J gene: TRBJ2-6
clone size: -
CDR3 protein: CASSHGTGDLSGANVLTF
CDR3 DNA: TGTGCCAGCAGTCACGGGACAGGCGACCTCTCTGGGGCCAACGTCCTGACTTTC

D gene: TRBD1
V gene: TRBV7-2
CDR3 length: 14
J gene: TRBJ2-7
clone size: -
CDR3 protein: CASRATGGPYEQYF
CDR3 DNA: TGTGCCAGCAGAGCGACAGGGGGACCCTACGAGCAGTACTTC

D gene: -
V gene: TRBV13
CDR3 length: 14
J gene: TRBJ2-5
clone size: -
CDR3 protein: CASSLGVYQETQYF
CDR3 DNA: TGTGCCAGCAGCTTAGGCGTTTACCAAGAGACCCAGTACTTC

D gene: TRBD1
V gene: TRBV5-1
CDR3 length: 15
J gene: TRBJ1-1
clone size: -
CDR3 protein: CASSLQGQAGTEAFF
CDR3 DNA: TGCGCCAGCAGCTTGCAGGGACAGGCGGGGACTGAAGCTTTCTTT

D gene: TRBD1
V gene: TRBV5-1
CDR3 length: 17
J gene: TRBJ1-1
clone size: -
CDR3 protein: CASSLDWQGARNTEAFF
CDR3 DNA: TGCGCCAGCAGCTTGGATTGGCAGGGGGCGCGGAACACTGAAGCTTTCTTT

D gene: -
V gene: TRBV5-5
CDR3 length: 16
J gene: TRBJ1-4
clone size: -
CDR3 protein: CASSWTGQTTNEKLFF
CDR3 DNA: TGTGCCAGCAGCTGGACCGGACAAACAACTAATGAAAAACTGTTTTTT

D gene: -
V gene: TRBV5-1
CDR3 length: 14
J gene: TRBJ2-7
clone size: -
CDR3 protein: CASRVAGHSYEQYF
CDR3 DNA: TGCGCCAGCAGAGTGGCAGGACATTCCTACGAGCAGTACTTC

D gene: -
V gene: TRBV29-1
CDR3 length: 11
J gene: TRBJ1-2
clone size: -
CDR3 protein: CSVTNAGGYTF
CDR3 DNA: TGCAGCGTGACGAACGCGGGGGGCTACACCTTC

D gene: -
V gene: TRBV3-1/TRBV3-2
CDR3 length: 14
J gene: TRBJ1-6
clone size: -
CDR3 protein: CASSLLGEASPLHF
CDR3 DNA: TGTGCCAGCAGTCTTTTAGGGGAGGCGTCACCCCTCCACTTT

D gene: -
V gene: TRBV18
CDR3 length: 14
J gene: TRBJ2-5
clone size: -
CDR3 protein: CASHPPEGRETQYF
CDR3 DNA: TGTGCCAGCCATCCCCCCGAGGGCAGGGAGACCCAGTACTTC

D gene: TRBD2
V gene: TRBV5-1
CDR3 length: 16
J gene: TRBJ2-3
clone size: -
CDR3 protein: CASSLGLAEGTDTQYF
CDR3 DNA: TGCGCCAGCAGCTTGGGACTAGCGGAGGGTACAGATACGCAGTATTTT

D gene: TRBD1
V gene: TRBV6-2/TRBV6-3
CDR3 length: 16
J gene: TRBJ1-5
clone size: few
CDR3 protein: CASSSQTGGAGQPQHF
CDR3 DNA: TGTGCCAGCAGTTCCCAGACAGGGGGCGCGGGTCAGCCCCAGCATTTT

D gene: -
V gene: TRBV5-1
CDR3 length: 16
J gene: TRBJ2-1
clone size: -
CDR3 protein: CASSLLVGVSSNEQFF
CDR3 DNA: TGCGCCAGCAGCTTGTTGGTGGGAGTAAGTTCGAATGAGCAGTTCTTC

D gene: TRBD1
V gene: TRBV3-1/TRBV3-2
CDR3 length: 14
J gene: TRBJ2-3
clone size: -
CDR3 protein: CASRRTGGRDTQYF
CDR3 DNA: TGTGCCAGCAGACGGACAGGGGGCAGAGATACGCAGTATTTT

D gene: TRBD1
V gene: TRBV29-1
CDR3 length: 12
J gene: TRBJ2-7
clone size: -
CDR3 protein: CSVGDRGYEQYF
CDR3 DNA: TGCAGCGTTGGAGACAGGGGCTACGAGCAGTACTTC

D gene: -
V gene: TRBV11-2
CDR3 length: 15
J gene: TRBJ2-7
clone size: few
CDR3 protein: CASSLESGGHAEQYF
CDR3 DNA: TGTGCCAGCAGCTTAGAGTCGGGGGGCCACGCCGAGCAGTACTTC